This T cell receptor (beta chain) originates from a study of early T cells in non-severe SARS-CoV-2 infection. At the level of the study: Sequencing targeted bulk RNA from unsorted whole blood, leaving chains unpaired.

This clonotype was observed a few times. Its antigen is currently unknown. General study results and limits: VDJdb-based matching was biased toward anti-spike CD8 responses and missed private and CD4 specificities.

Germline V lookup: CDR1 MNHEY, CDR2 SVGEGT. Trimming removed 5 bases from V and 1 base from J, with 12 bases in between. This CDR3 has 15 amino acids. cDNA molecules, individually, were tagged with unique molecular identifiers. Each CDR3 protein gets one entry after TCRdb re-called the 5' RACE reads with MiXCR. This sample carries about 70,000 distinct CDR3 sequences, approximately 11% of them seen once, and the ten largest clones take about 4.5%. This sequence originates from an adult who was a healthcare worker with PCR-confirmed SARS-CoV-2 infection or an uninfected control (not recorded which). The chain uses TRBV6-2 or TRBV6-3 and TRBJ1-5; D may be TRBD1 (5 bases). The sequenced material came from whole blood. The CDR3 region has the DNA TGTGCCAGCAGTGCCGGGACTGTCAGCAATCAGCCCCAGCATTTT. Its translation: CASSAGTVSNQPQHF.